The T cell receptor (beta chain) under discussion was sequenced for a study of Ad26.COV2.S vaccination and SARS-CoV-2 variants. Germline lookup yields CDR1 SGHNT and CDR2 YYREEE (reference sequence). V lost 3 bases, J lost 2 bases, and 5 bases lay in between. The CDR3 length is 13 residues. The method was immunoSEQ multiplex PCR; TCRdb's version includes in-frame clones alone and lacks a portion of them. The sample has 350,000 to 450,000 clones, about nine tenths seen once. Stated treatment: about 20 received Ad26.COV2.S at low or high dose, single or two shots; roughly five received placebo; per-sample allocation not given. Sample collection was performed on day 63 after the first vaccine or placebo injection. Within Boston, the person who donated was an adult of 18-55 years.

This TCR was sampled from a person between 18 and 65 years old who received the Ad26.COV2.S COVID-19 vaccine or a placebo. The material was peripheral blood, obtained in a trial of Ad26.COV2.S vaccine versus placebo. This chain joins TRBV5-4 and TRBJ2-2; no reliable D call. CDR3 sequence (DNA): TGTGCCAGCAGCTGGGGAAACACCGGGGAGCTGTTTTTT. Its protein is CASSWGNTGELFF.